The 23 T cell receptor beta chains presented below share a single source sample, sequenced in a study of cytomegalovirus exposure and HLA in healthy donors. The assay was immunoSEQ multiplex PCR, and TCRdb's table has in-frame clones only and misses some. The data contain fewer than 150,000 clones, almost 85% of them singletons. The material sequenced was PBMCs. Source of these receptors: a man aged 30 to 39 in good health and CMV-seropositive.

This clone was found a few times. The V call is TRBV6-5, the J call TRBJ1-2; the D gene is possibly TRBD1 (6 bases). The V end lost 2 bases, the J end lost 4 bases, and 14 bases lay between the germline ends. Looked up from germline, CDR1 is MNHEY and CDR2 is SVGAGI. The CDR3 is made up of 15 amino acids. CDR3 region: CASSYQQGPSYGYTF. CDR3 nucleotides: TGTGCCAGCAGTTACCAACAGGGACCAAGCTATGGCTACACCTTC.

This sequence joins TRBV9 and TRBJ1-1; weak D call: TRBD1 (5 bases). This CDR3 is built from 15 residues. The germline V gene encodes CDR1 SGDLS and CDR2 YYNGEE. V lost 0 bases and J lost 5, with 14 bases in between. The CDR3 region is CASSVEAGMGTEAFF. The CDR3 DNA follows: TGTGCCAGCAGCGTAGAGGCAGGGATGGGAACTGAAGCTTTCTTT.

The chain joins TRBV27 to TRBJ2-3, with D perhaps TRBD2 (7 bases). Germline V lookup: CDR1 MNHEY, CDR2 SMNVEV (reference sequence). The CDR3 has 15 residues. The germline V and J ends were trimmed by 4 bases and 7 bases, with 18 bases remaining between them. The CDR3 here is CASSSLAGARHTQYF. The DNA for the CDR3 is TGTGCCAGCAGTTCCCTTGCGGGGGCCCGGCATACGCAGTATTTT.

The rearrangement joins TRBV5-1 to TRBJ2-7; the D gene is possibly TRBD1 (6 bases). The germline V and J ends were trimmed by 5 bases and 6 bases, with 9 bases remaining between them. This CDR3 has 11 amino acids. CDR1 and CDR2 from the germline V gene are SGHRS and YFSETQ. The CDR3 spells CASRTGSEQYF. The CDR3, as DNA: TGCGCCAGCAGAACAGGGAGCGAGCAGTACTTC.

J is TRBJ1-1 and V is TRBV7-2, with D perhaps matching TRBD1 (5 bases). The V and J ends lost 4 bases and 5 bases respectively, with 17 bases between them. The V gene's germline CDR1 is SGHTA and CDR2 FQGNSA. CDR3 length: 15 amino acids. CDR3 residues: CASSSHQGMGTEAFF. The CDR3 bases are TGTGCCAGCAGCTCACATCAGGGTATGGGGACTGAAGCTTTCTTT.

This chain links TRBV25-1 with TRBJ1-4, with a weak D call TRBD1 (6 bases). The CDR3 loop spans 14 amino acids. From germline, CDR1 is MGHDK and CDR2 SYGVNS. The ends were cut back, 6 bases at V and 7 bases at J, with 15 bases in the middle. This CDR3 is CASSPGVRGEKLFF. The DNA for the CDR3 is TGTGCCAGCAGCCCAGGGGTTAGAGGTGAAAAACTGTTTTTT. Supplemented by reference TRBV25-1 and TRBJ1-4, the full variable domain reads EADIYQTPRYLVIGTGKKITLECSQTMGHDKMYWYQQDPGMELHLIHYSYGVNSTEKGDLSSESTVSRIRTEHFPLTLESARPSHTSQYLCASSPGVRGEKLFFGSGTQLSVL.

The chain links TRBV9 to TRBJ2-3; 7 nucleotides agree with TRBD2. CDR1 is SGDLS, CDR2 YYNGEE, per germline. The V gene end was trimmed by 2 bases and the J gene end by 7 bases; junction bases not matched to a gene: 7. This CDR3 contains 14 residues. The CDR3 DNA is TGTGCCAGCAGCGTCGGTCGGGAGGTATATACGCAGTATTTT. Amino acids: CASSVGREVYTQYF.

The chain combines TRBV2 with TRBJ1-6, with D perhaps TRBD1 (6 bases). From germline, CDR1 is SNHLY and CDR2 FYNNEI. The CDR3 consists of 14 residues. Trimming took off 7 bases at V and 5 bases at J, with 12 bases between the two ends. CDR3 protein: CASTERGNNSPLHF. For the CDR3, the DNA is TGTGCCAGCACCGAGAGGGGGAATAATTCACCCCTCCACTTT.

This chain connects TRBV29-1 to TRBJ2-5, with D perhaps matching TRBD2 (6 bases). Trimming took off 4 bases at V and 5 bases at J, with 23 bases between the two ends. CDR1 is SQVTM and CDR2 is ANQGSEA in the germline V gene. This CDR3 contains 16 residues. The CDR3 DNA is TGCAGCGTTGGAGTTACTAGGACTACGGCTGGGGAGACCCAGTACTTC. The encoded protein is CSVGVTRTTAGETQYF.

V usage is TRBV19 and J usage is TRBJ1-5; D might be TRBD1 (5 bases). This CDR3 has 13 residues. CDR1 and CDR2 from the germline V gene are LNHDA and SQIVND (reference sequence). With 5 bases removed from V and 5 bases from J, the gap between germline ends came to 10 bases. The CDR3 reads CASSQGFHQPQHF. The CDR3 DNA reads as TGTGCCAGTAGTCAGGGATTCCATCAGCCCCAGCATTTT. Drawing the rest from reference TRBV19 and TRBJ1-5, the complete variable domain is DGGITQSPKYLFRKEGQNVTLSCEQNLNHDAMYWYRQDPGQGLRLIYYSQIVNDFQKGDIAEGYSVSREKKESFPLTVTSAQKNPTAFYLCASSQGFHQPQHFGDGTRLSIL.

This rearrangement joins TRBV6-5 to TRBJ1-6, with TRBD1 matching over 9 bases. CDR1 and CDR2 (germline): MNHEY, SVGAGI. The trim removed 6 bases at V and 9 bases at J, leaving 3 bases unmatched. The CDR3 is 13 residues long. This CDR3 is CASRQGAGSPLHF. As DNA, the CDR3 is TGTGCCAGCAGACAGGGGGCAGGTTCACCCCTCCACTTT.

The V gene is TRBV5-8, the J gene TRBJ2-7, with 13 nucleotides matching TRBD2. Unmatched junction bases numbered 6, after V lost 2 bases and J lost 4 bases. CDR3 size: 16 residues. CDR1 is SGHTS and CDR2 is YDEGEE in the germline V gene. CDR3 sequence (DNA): TGTGCCAGCAGCTTTCTTGAGACTAGCGGGAGGTACGAGCAGTACTTC. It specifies CASSFLETSGRYEQYF. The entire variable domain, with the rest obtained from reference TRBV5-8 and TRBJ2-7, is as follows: EAGVTQSPTHLIKTRGQQATLRCSPISGHTSVYWYQQALGLGLQFLLWYDEGEERNRGNFPPRFSGRQFPNYSSELNVNALELEDSALYLCASSFLETSGRYEQYFGPGTRLTVT.

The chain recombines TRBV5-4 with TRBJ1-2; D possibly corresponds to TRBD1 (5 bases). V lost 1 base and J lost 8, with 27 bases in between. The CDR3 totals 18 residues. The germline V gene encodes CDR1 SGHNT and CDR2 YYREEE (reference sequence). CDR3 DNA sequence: TGTGCCAGCAGCTTGCCCTCGTGGGGCCCGCAACGTAATGTAGGCTACACCTTC. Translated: CASSLPSWGPQRNVGYTF.

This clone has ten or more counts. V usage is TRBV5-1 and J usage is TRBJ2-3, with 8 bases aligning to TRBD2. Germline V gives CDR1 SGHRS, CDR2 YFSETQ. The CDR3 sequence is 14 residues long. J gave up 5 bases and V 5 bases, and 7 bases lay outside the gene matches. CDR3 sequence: CASRRAGEGDTQYF. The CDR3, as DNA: TGCGCCAGCAGAAGAGCGGGGGAGGGAGATACGCAGTATTTT. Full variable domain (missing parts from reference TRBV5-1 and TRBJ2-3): KAGVTQTPRYLIKTRGQQVTLSCSPISGHRSVSWYQQTPGQGLQFLFEYFSETQRNKGNFPGRFSGRQFSNSRSEMNVSTLELGDSALYLCASRRAGEGDTQYFGPGTRLTVL.

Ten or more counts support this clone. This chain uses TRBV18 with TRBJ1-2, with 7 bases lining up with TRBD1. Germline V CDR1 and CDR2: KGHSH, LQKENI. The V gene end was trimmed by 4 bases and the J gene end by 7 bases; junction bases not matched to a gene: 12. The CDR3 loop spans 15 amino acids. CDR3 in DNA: TGTGCCAGCTCACTACTCCAGGGGGATTTGGGTGGCTACACCTTC. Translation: CASSLLQGDLGGYTF.

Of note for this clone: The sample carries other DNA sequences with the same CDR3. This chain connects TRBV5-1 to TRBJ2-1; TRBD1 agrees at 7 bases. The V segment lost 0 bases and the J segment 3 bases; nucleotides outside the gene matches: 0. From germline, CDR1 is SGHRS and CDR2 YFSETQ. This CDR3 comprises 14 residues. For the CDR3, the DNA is TGCGCCAGCAGCTTGGGGACAGGCTACAATGAGCAGTTCTTC. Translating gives CASSLGTGYNEQFF.

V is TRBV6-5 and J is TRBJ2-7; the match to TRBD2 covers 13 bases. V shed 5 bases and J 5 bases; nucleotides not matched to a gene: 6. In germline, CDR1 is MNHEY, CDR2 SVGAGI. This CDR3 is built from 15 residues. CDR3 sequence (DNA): TGTGCCAGCAGTCCCGGACTAGCGGGAGTCCACGAGCAGTACTTC. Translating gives CASSPGLAGVHEQYF.

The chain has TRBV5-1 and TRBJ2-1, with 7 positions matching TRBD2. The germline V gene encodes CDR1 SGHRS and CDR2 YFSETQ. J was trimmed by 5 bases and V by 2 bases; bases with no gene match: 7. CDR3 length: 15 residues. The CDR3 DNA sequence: TGCGCCAGCAGCTTCGTGGGAGGGCGGGACAATGAGCAGTTCTTC. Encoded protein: CASSFVGGRDNEQFF.

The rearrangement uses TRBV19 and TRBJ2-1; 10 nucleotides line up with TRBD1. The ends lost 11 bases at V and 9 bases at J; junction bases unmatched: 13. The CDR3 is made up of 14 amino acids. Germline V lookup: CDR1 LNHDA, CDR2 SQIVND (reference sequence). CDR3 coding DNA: TGTGCCTCCGGAAAGGGACAGGGGTATGGTGAGCAGTTCTTC. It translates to CASGKGQGYGEQFF.

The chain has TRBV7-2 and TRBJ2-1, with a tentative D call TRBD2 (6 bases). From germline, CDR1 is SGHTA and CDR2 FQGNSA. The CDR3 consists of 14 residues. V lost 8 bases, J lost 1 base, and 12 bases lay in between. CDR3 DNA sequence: TGTGCCAGCGCCGGGGGAAGGTCCTACAATGAGCAGTTCTTC. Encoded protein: CASAGGRSYNEQFF.

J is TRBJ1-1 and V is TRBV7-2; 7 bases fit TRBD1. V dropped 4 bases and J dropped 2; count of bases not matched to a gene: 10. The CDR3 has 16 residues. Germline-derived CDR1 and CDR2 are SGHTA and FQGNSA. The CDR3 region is CASSSRGQLPNTEAFF. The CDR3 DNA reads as TGTGCCAGCAGCTCGAGGGGACAGCTTCCAAACACTGAAGCTTTCTTT.

The CDR3 DNA reads as TGTGCCAGCACCCTCGGACAGGGATTCTCCTATGGCTACACCTTC. Its protein product is CASTLGQGFSYGYTF. The chain uses TRBV6-1 and TRBJ1-2; 8 nucleotides agree with TRBD1. CDR1 is MNHNS, CDR2 SASEGT, per germline. The trim removed 7 bases at V and 4 bases at J, leaving 11 bases unmatched. This CDR3 has 15 residues.

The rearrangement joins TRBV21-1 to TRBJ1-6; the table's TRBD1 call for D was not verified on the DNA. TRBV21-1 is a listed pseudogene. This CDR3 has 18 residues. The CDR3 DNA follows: TGTGCCAGCAGCAAAGTCGGGACAGGGGGCTCCTATAATTCACCCCTCCACTTT. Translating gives CASSKVGTGGSYNSPLHF.